This TCR beta chain was observed in a study of blood T cell repertoires in COVID-19 (dated by TCRdb to the early 2020s). With regard to the full study: The collaborator samples originated in the United States, Italy and Spain and spanned the acute and convalescent phases of COVID-19. The material from the prospective study consisted of cDNA or gDNA derived from T cells, B-cell-depleted T cells, or PBMCs. Deeply sampled blood TCRbeta repertoires from subjects exposed to, actively infected with, or recovered from COVID-19 were included in the dataset. The repertoires were made available in a free public database intended to serve as a resource for research on the immune response to SARS-CoV-2. Samples were obtained from the ongoing ImmuneRACE study (first 160 participants) and from over 1,000 subjects provided by 6 global collaborators. Sample metadata almost always included a de-identified subject ID, COVID-19 status, age in years and sex. HLA class I and class II types, where available, came from metadata supplied by the sample provider rather than from assay-based typing.

On this clone: It lacks a known antigen. No much larger clone is present one base from it, and per-base qualities are unavailable.

TCRbeta CDR3 regions were amplified from genomic DNA by means of the immunoSEQ Assay, a bias-controlled multiplex PCR. Per the authors' processing: The number of nucleated cells in each sample was estimated by amplification of reference gene primers within the assay. To quantify the absolute abundance of each unique TCRbeta CDR3 rearrangement, sequence reads were collapsed and filtered. For each sample, productive Simpson clonality was calculated by taking the square root of Simpson's diversity index across productive rearrangements. The clones in this table, taken by TCRdb from immuneACCESS, are in-frame only. Not every clone is retained; where verified, under half of the shortfall comes from an unresolved V gene, and the cause of the rest is unknown. V and J calls and clone size come straight from that table; D and trimming were deduced from the DNA. The sample table shows approximately 29,000 clones, and less than 80% are seen once. Of the sample, around 21% is held by the ten largest clones.

Results and caveats for the whole study, not just this receptor: The quantity of clinical and demographic metadata differed by source and by participant and was supplied without curation.

The collaborating institutions used their own protocols to collect whole blood in K2EDTA tubes. For TCRbeta analysis, collaborator samples were shipped as frozen whole blood, as isolated PBMCs, or as DNA extracted from either sample type. This TCR was sampled from a boy aged 2 to 9 with active or convalescent COVID-19. The sequenced sample consisted of peripheral blood.

The CDR3 is CASSLTSPLYNEQFF. The DNA reads as follows: TGTGCCAGTAGTCTTACTAGCCCCCTTTACAATGAGCAGTTCTTC. The chain employs TRBV19 and TRBJ2-1, with a tentative D gene TRBD2 over 6 matching bases. The CDR3 spans 15 residues, from the cysteine through the phenylalanine. The CDR3 DNA has 45 bases and is translated from base 1. The germline V gene (reference sequence) yields LNHDA for CDR1 and SQIVND for CDR2. V is reduced by 5 bases and J by 4 bases, leaving a spacing of 15 bases between them.